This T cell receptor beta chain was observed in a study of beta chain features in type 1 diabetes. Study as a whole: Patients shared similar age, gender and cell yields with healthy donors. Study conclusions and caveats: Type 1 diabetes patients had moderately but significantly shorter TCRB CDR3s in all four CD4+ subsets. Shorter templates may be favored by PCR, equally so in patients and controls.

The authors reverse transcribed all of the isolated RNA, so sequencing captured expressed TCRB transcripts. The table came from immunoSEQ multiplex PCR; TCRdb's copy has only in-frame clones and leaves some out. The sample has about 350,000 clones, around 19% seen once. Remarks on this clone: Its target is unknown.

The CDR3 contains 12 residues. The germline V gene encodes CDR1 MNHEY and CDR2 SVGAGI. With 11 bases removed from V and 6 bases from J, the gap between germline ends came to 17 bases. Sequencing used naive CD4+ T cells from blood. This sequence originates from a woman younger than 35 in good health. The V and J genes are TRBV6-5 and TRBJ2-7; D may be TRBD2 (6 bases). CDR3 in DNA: TGTGCCGCCGCCGGGGACTCAGCCGAGCAGTACTTC. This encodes CAAAGDSAEQYF.